This TCR beta chain was recovered during a study of cytomegalovirus exposure and HLA in healthy donors listed by TCRdb under 2017. Study-wide context: The 500 to 700 repertoires of the first cohort and the 120 or so validation repertoires were produced on the same platform, according to a later analysis. The study aimed to test whether signatures of past pathogen exposure could be identified by cataloging public T cell receptors. The study combined high-throughput TCR immunosequencing, statistical association of individual TCRs with disease status, and machine learning to predict cytomegalovirus infection status. In addition to the first cohort of 650 to 750 subjects, a separate validation cohort of 100 to 150 different subjects was used. Broader findings and caveats from the paper: A later analysis lacked HLA typing for the validation cohort, so it scored co-occurrence in that cohort across all 120 or so repertoires. It was suggested by the authors that the approach could potentially be generalized to other disease states and immunological phenotypes. Most TCR sequences were observed very rarely across donors, whereas some public TCRs were present in many individuals. A later analysis found that TCRs clustered in the first cohort also tended to co-occur in the roughly 110 validation repertoires, with 94% of cluster scores above 0. A few of the identified cytomegalovirus-associated TCR beta chains were confirmed in vitro to be specific for cytomegalovirus antigens. The classifier was reported to diagnose cytomegalovirus status with high specificity and sensitivity in both the original and validation cohorts. A total of some 180 TCR beta chains were listed by the study as associated with cytomegalovirus.

The library was built by means of the immunoSEQ multiplex PCR assay. The published analysis was carried out like this. A statistical classification framework was built for diagnosing cytomegalovirus status from the catalog of TCR beta chain sequences. TCRdb mirrors the immuneACCESS table, restricted to in-frame sequences. Some clones are absent from its copies; in checked studies, under half trace to an unresolved V gene, and the reason for the others is unknown. That table is the source of V, J and clone size, and D and trimming were worked out from the DNA. The sample table shows approximately 300,000 clones, and 86% are seen once. Around 0.84% of the sample is in the top ten clones. The donors belonged to the validation cohort of approximately 130 subjects, which was separate from the roughly 670-subject first cohort. V and J lose 0 bases and 1 base, and a span of 7 bases separates them. As encoded in the germline V gene (reference sequence), CDR1 is MNHNY while CDR2 is SVGAGI. The CDR3 starts with the cysteine, ends with the phenylalanine, and has 14 residues. Only the CDR3 portion is preserved as DNA: 42 bases, with reading frame beginning at the first base.

Of note for this clone: Its recognized antigen is unknown. Nothing much larger sits one base from this clone, and base qualities are not available. In the same sample, other DNA sequences code for this CDR3.

The TCR comes from a woman aged 18 to 35 in good health and CMV-seronegative. The sample taken for sequencing was PBMCs. The chain joins TRBV6-6 to TRBJ2-7; a tentative D call is TRBD2 (5 bases match). The sequenced DNA: TGTGCCAGCAGTTACTCGAGGACTTCCTACGAGCAGTACTTC. The resulting protein is CASSYSRTSYEQYF.